The following is a T cell receptor (beta chain) sequence with its context. Antigen: not known. V was trimmed by 0 bases and J by 0 bases, leaving 16 bases between them. The CDR3 has 18 amino acids. Germline V CDR1 and CDR2: MNHNS, SASEGT. The data belong to a study of T cells after yellow fever vaccination. Study at large: The fractions with low cell numbers were processed using SMART-Seq v4 Ultra Low Input. The study, taken as a whole, reports: Contamination of FACS-sorted repertoires by abundant clonotypes from the bulk population could occur. The study re-detected most primary-vaccination clones after the booster (96% CD4, approximately 87% CD8).

Template-switching 5'RACE yielded the TCR cDNA; a universal primer site and UMIs were added in the process. One entry per CDR3 protein results from TCRdb running MiXCR on the 5' RACE reads. Here the sample spans around 230,000 distinct CDR3 sequences, over 6.5% being singletons. Specimen: CD4+ T cells sorted from PBMCs, collected on the day of the yellow fever booster vaccination. The clonotype was recovered from a young man who received the YFV17D yellow fever vaccine. The chain joins TRBV6-1 to TRBJ2-3, with a weak D call TRBD2 (5 bases). CDR3 bases: TGTGCCAGCAGTGAAGCGCTGGGAGCGAAAACTAGCACAGATACGCAGTATTTT. Translated: CASSEALGAKTSTDTQYF.